The 11 T cell receptor beta chains in this list originate from one sample, sequenced in a study of T cells in Graves' hyperthyroidism and ophthalmopathy (dated by TCRdb to the late 2010s). Library method: multiplex PCR. The reads were generated on an Illumina HiSeq 2000. The TCR beta CDR3 regions were amplified from the RNA transcripts. The first round of RT-PCR for the TCR CDR3 was performed with the HTBI primer set and the Qiagen OneStep RT-PCR kit. The public reads were quality trimmed at Q25 with fastp and then assembled into clones with MiXCR by TCRdb, keeping productive beta chains. Rows matching on CDR3 protein sequence are summarized as one entry with the most common DNA and genes. Present in this sample are about 350,000 distinct CDR3 sequences, 15% of which were seen just once. The top ten hold under 25% of the sample. What was sequenced was blood. All receptors derive from a woman aged 55-69 years with Graves' ophthalmopathy.

This clonotype was observed many times. V and J are TRBV3-1 and TRBJ1-6; TRBD1 aligns across 8 bases. The CDR3 covers 15 residues. Germline values: CDR1 LGHDT, CDR2 YNNKEL (reference sequence). Trimming cost V 1 base and J 7 bases; bases outside gene matches: 3. CDR3 in amino acids: CASSQGYRGNSPLHF. The CDR3, as DNA: TGTGCCAGCAGCCAAGGGTACAGGGGGAATTCACCCCTCCACTTT. The full variable domain, completed using reference TRBV3-1 and TRBJ1-6, is DTAVSQTPKYLVTQMGNDKSIKCEQNLGHDTMYWYKQDSKKFLKIMFSYNNKELIINETVPNRFSPKSPDKAHLNLHINSLELGDSAVYFCASSQGYRGNSPLHFGNGTRLTVT.

This clonotype was found many times. The V gene is TRBV7-3, the J gene TRBJ2-1, with a possible D match to TRBD1 (5 bases). CDR1 and CDR2 from the germline V gene are SGHTA and FQGTGA. The V and J ends lost 6 bases and 6 bases respectively, with 18 bases between them. The CDR3 length is 15 residues. CDR3 nucleotides: TGTGCCAGCAGTGAACAGGTCGCCGCAGGCAATGAGCAGTTCTTC. Amino acids: CASSEQVAAGNEQFF. The entire variable domain, with the rest obtained from reference TRBV7-3 and TRBJ2-1, is as follows: GAGVSQTPSNKVTEKGKYVELRCDPISGHTALYWYRQSLGQGPEFLIYFQGTGAADDSGLPNDRFFAVRPEGSVSTLKIQRTERGDSAVYLCASSEQVAAGNEQFFGPGTRLTVL.

There are a few counts of this clonotype. The chain uses TRBV29-1 and TRBJ2-1; TRBD2 aligns across 7 bases. The V and J ends lost 8 bases and 9 bases, in that order; junction bases with no gene match: 4. Germline CDR1 SQVTM, CDR2 ANQGSEA. The CDR3 is made up of 10 amino acids. The CDR3 reads CSPPGGEQFF. In DNA, the CDR3 is TGCAGCCCCCCGGGAGGTGAGCAGTTCTTC.

In this sample, this clonotype turned up many times. The J gene is TRBJ2-1, the V gene TRBV9; tentative D call: TRBD1 (6 bases). CDR1 is SGDLS and CDR2 is YYNGEE in the germline V gene. The germline V and J ends were trimmed by 2 bases and 0 bases, with 12 bases remaining between them. The CDR3 is 16 residues long. The CDR3 DNA sequence: TGTGCCAGCAGCGTGGACAGCTCCAGCTCCTACAATGAGCAGTTCTTC. It translates to CASSVDSSSSYNEQFF.

The DNA of the CDR3 is TGCAGTGCTGCGACTAGCGGGAGTGTGGCCTACGAGCAGTACTTC. Its protein is CSAATSGSVAYEQYF. The chain carries TRBV20-1 and TRBJ2-7; 12 bases match TRBD2. This CDR3 region has 15 residues. V lost 5 bases and J lost 2; bases outside the gene matches: 7. Germline V gene lookup returns CDR1 DFQATT and CDR2 SNEGSKA (reference sequence).

CDR3 loop: CASSIDGPGTSGTDTQYF. As DNA, the CDR3 is TGTGCCAGTAGTATAGACGGACCCGGGACTAGCGGCACAGATACGCAGTATTTT. This sequence joins TRBV19 and TRBJ2-3, with 10 nucleotides matching TRBD2. The germline V gene has CDR1 LNHDA and CDR2 SQIVND (reference sequence). V dropped 0 bases and J dropped 1; count of bases not matched to a gene: 7. The CDR3 is 18 amino acids.

As for this clonotype: A read error may be the cause here, since a much bigger clone is one base away. The rearrangement links TRBV11-2 to TRBJ2-2, with 9 nucleotides matching TRBD1. CDR1 SGHAT and CDR2 FQNNGV come from the germline V gene. The CDR3 is 15 amino acids. CDR3 in amino acids: CASSLGQGRTGEPFF. The CDR3 DNA is TGTGCCAGCAGCTTGGGACAGGGCAGGACCGGGGAGCCGTTTTTT.

This clonotype has a handful of counts. The V and J genes are TRBV29-1 and TRBJ2-5, with 10 nucleotides matching TRBD2. Per the germline V gene, CDR1 is SQVTM and CDR2 is ANQGSEA. This CDR3 is built from 16 residues. Trimming cost V 6 bases and J 4 bases; bases outside gene matches: 14. The CDR3 loop is CSVAMTPSGSLETQYF. DNA for the CDR3: TGCAGCGTCGCCATGACACCTAGCGGGAGCTTAGAGACCCAGTACTTC.

This clonotype has a count of ten or more. The chain joins TRBV7-2 to TRBJ2-3; 7 nucleotides agree with TRBD2. CDR3 size: 14 residues. Trimming took 5 bases from V and 2 from J; bases not matched to a gene: 4. Germline-derived CDR1 and CDR2 are SGHTA and FQGNSA. DNA for the CDR3: TGTGCCAGCAGCCCGGGACTACCCACAGATACGCAGTATTTT. This codes for CASSPGLPTDTQYF.

There are many counts of this clonotype. The chain has TRBV7-6 and TRBJ2-5; no clear D gene. This CDR3 is built from 13 residues. Germline values: CDR1 SGHVS, CDR2 FNYEAQ. The ends were cut back, 5 bases at V and 3 bases at J, with 10 bases in the middle. The CDR3 protein is CASSPIVEETQYF. CDR3 nucleotides: TGTGCCAGCAGCCCTATCGTGGAAGAGACCCAGTACTTC. Looking up the rest from reference TRBV7-6 and TRBJ2-5 gives the full variable domain: GAGVSQSPRYKVTKRGQDVALRCDPISGHVSLYWYRQALGQGPEFLTYFNYEAQQDKSGLPNDRFSAERPEGSISTLTIQRTEQRDSAMYRCASSPIVEETQYFGPGTRLLVL.

On this clonotype: This could be a read error, since a much larger clone is one nucleotide away. V gene TRBV20-1 combines with J gene TRBJ2-3; the match to TRBD2 covers 7 bases. Germline loops: CDR1 DFQATT, CDR2 SNEGSKA (reference sequence). Trimming removed 0 bases from V and 4 bases from J; junction bases left unmatched: 7. This CDR3 spans 15 amino acids. The CDR3 nucleotides read TGCAGTGCTAGAGAACTAGCGTCGGGGGCAGATACGCAGTATTTT. Amino acid sequence: CSARELASGADTQYF.